One and the same sample provided the 20 T cell receptor beta chains below, sequenced in a study of T cells in Graves' hyperthyroidism and ophthalmopathy. Amplified TCR beta CDR3 regions came from RNA transcripts. The HTBI set primed first-round TCR CDR3 RT-PCR. TCRdb processed the multiplex PCR reads anew with MiXCR; each CDR3 protein has one entry. The sample has 350,000 to 400,000 distinct CDR3 sequences; about a fifth are singletons. The source material was blood. The receptors come from a woman aged 18-35 years with Graves' hyperthyroidism.

At least ten counts were recorded for this clonotype. The chain combines TRBV2 with TRBJ2-7; D possibly uses TRBD1 or TRBD2 (5 bases each). From germline, CDR1 is SNHLY and CDR2 FYNNEI. V was shortened by 1 base and J by 6 bases, with 22 bases between the two germline ends. This CDR3 is 17 amino acids long. This CDR3 reads CASSEGPFGISGGEQYF. DNA of the CDR3: TGTGCCAGCAGTGAAGGCCCCTTTGGCATTTCTGGGGGCGAGCAGTACTTC.

This clonotype was detected many times. DNA of the CDR3: TGTGCCAGCACCGCGACTTTTCAAGAGACCCAGTACTTC. As protein: CASTATFQETQYF. V gene TRBV3-1 combines with J gene TRBJ2-5; D call uncertain. The CDR3 has 13 residues. V shed 7 bases and J shed 2 bases, with 11 bases lying between them. The V gene's germline CDR1 is LGHDT and CDR2 YNNKEL (reference sequence).

Only a few counts were recorded for this clonotype. V and J are TRBV11-2 and TRBJ2-3, with D hard to call. Germline V lookup: CDR1 SGHAT, CDR2 FQNNGV. CDR3 length equals 14 residues. Between the trimmed V and J ends, which lost 0 bases and 2 bases, there was a span of 6 bases. The CDR3 DNA reads as TGTGCCAGCAGCTTAGACAGAACCACAGATACGCAGTATTTT. Translation gives CASSLDRTTDTQYF.

This clonotype was counted ten times or more. The chain combines TRBV5-1 with TRBJ2-7; D gene uncertain. Trimming left V 4 bases short and J 2 bases short, with 16 bases between. CDR1 is SGHRS, CDR2 YFSETQ, per germline. The CDR3 loop spans 15 amino acids. CDR3 sequence (DNA): TGCGCCAGCAGCCTTCAGGAGCTCCGAACCTACGAGCAGTACTTC. Translation: CASSLQELRTYEQYF.

The table lists this clonotype with many counts. The chain combines TRBV10-3 with TRBJ1-5, with TRBD1 matching over 11 bases. V dropped 4 bases and J dropped 7; count of bases not matched to a gene: 3. Per the germline V gene, CDR1 is ENHRY and CDR2 is SYGVKD. CDR3 length: 14 residues. DNA of the CDR3: TGTGCCATCAGTGGGGACAGGGGGTCGCAGCCCCAGCATTTT. This gives the protein CAISGDRGSQPQHF.

This clonotype showed up many times. The CDR3 DNA sequence: TGTGCCAGCAGGGCAGGGGGTAACACTGAAGCTTTCTTT. It is translated as CASRAGGNTEAFF. The chain joins TRBV6-1 to TRBJ1-1; 7 bases agree with TRBD1. The J segment lost 2 bases and the V segment lost 6 bases, leaving 3 bases of the junction unmatched. CDR1 and CDR2 from the germline V gene are MNHNS and SASEGT. The length of the CDR3 is 13 residues.

The chain joins TRBV20-1 to TRBJ2-5; TRBD2 matches 8 bases. With 0 bases clipped from V and 4 bases from J, the junction kept 7 bases outside the gene matches. Germline V gene lookup returns CDR1 DFQATT and CDR2 SNEGSKA (reference sequence). The CDR3 has 15 residues. The CDR3 coding sequence is TGCAGTGCTAGAGATTTCCCTCGGGGGGGAGAGACCCAGTACTTC. Amino acid sequence: CSARDFPRGGETQYF.

This clonotype appeared many times. The chain combines TRBV18 with TRBJ2-7; 7 nucleotides align to TRBD1. Germline CDR1 and CDR2: KGHSH and LQKENI. The CDR3 is 13 amino acids. With 4 bases clipped from V and 6 bases from J, the junction kept 6 bases outside the gene matches. DNA for the CDR3: TGTGCCAGCTCACAAGACAGGGACGGCGAGCAGTACTTC. This sequence encodes CASSQDRDGEQYF.

This clonotype came up many times. The V call is TRBV6-5, the J call TRBJ1-1; 11 bases are shared with TRBD1. CDR3 size: 15 residues. Losses at the gene ends were 2 bases for V and 4 bases for J; bases not matched to a gene: 3. Germline V CDR1 and CDR2: MNHEY, SVGAGI. CDR3 amino acids: CASSYPGTGGTEAFF. DNA of the CDR3: TGTGCCAGCAGTTACCCCGGGACAGGGGGCACTGAAGCTTTCTTT.

This clonotype has a count of ten or more. V gene TRBV20-1 combines with J gene TRBJ1-2, with 9 bases matching TRBD1. V gave up 5 bases and J gave up 2 bases; unmatched junction bases: 15. The CDR3 is made up of 17 amino acids. The germline V gene encodes CDR1 DFQATT and CDR2 SNEGSKA (reference sequence). The CDR3 loop reads CSARPGTGSYLNYGYTF. Here the CDR3 DNA reads TGCAGTGCTCGTCCCGGGACAGGGAGTTACCTGAACTATGGCTACACCTTC.

This clonotype appeared a few times. The chain is built from TRBV20-1 and TRBJ2-7; 8 positions agree with TRBD2. CDR3 length equals 13 residues. The trim removed 4 bases at V and 1 base at J, leaving 3 bases unmatched. From germline, CDR1 is DFQATT and CDR2 SNEGSKA (reference sequence). The CDR3 sequence is CSATGGGSYEQYF. The CDR3 DNA is TGCAGTGCTACCGGGGGGGGGTCCTACGAGCAGTACTTC.

This clonotype was seen at least ten times. The chain employs TRBV2 and TRBJ2-4; D gene uncertain. The CDR3 is 14 amino acids. The V gene's germline CDR1 is SNHLY and CDR2 FYNNEI. V gave up 5 bases and J gave up 0 bases, with 8 bases separating them. The CDR3 reads CASSTDLAKNIQYF. Here the CDR3 DNA reads TGTGCCAGCAGTACAGATCTAGCCAAAAACATTCAGTACTTC.

This clonotype has a count of ten or more. The chain joins TRBV6-5 to TRBJ1-5; 7 bases fit TRBD1. CDR3 length: 15 amino acids. The V gene end was trimmed by 1 base and the J gene end by 2 bases; junction bases not matched to a gene: 2. Germline V gene lookup returns CDR1 MNHEY and CDR2 SVGAGI. CDR3 sequence (DNA): TGTGCCAGCAGTTACTGGGACAGACGCAATCAGCCCCAGCATTTT. Translating it yields CASSYWDRRNQPQHF.

This chain uses TRBV7-9 with TRBJ2-7; D uncertain. The CDR3 has 14 residues. Germline V gene lookup returns CDR1 SEHNR and CDR2 FQNEAQ (reference sequence). V lost 5 bases to trimming and J lost 0 bases, with 11 bases between them. The CDR3 region is CASSPYWNSYEQYF. The CDR3 DNA reads TGTGCCAGCAGCCCTTATTGGAACTCCTACGAGCAGTACTTC.

This clonotype was seen at least ten times. The CDR3 region has the DNA TGTGCCAGTAGTATAGGGCTGGCGGGACAGGGTGTTCAGCCCCAGCATTTT. Protein product: CASSIGLAGQGVQPQHF. J is TRBJ1-5 and V is TRBV19; 9 bases fit TRBD1. The V gene's germline CDR1 is LNHDA and CDR2 SQIVND (reference sequence). The CDR3 has 17 residues. The junction had 10 bases not matched to a gene; V was cut back by 1 base and J by 6 bases.

This clonotype occurred many times. The chain has TRBV4-2 and TRBJ1-5; no reliable D call. Germline CDR1 LGHNA, CDR2 YNFKEQ. With 0 bases removed from V and 0 bases from J, the gap between germline ends came to 12 bases. The CDR3 contains 17 residues. The CDR3 loop reads CASSQEWRSDSNQPQHF. The CDR3 nucleotides are TGTGCCAGCAGCCAAGAATGGCGTTCTGATAGCAATCAGCCCCAGCATTTT.

The sample holds many counts of this clonotype. V usage is TRBV28 and J usage is TRBJ1-2, with D possibly matching TRBD1 (6 bases). Germline V CDR1 and CDR2: MDHEN, SYDVKM. V was cut by 6 bases and J by 6 bases, with 20 bases left in between. The CDR3 has 15 amino acids. The chain's CDR3 is CASSWGGAVGDGYTF. CDR3 bases: TGTGCCAGCAGCTGGGGGGGGGCCGTAGGCGATGGCTACACCTTC.

This clonotype was found many times. The chain combines TRBV7-3 with TRBJ1-1, with 10 bases identical to TRBD1. The V gene's germline CDR1 is SGHTA and CDR2 FQGTGA. With V trimmed by 3 bases and J by 12 bases, 7 bases remained unmatched. The CDR3 length is 13 residues. The CDR3 DNA reads TGTGCCAGCAGCTTGGGGGGACAGGGGATACCTTTCTTT. Encoded protein: CASSLGGQGIPFF.

The chain employs TRBV20-1 and TRBJ1-3; D not resolved. The V gene lost 0 bases and the J gene lost 1 base, with 16 bases spanning the gap. The CDR3 is made up of 17 amino acids. CDR1 is DFQATT, CDR2 SNEGSKA, per germline (reference sequence). This CDR3 is CSARDFGGDLSGNTIYF. DNA of the CDR3: TGCAGTGCTAGAGATTTCGGCGGGGATCTTTCTGGAAACACCATATATTTT.

V is TRBV6-1 and J is TRBJ2-5, with 7 positions matching TRBD2. This CDR3 comprises 14 residues. Germline values: CDR1 MNHNS, CDR2 SASEGT. J lost 5 bases, V lost 8 bases, and 11 bases had no gene match. The CDR3 loop reads CASGASGLFETQYF. The DNA for the CDR3 is TGTGCCAGCGGGGCTAGCGGATTATTCGAGACCCAGTACTTC.